These 27 T cell receptor beta chains were all obtained from the same sample, sequenced in a study of control samples from healthy donors and cancer patients. Method: immunoSEQ multiplex PCR; TCRdb's copy keeps in-frame clones and lacks some. Here the sample spans 150,000 or so clones, 80% to 95% being singletons. Input material: blood. These receptors were obtained from a man between 18 and 35 years old in good health.

This sequence joins TRBV9 and TRBJ1-2; no definite D call. V was trimmed by 3 bases and J by 6 bases, leaving 21 bases between them. The CDR3 runs 16 residues. The germline CDR1 and CDR2 sequences are SGDLS and YYNGEE. This chain's CDR3 is CASSAFLAGEVDGYTF. The CDR3 DNA sequence: TGTGCCAGCAGCGCTTTCCTAGCCGGAGAAGTTGATGGCTACACCTTC.

The rearrangement uses TRBV7-2 and TRBJ2-5; perhaps TRBD2 as D (7 bases). The germline gives CDR1 SGHTA, CDR2 FQGNSA. The CDR3 length is 14 residues. The V end lost 5 bases, the J end lost 1 base, and 11 bases lay between the germline ends. This CDR3 reads CASSPRGPQETQYF. The CDR3 DNA sequence: TGTGCCAGCAGCCCGCGGGGGCCCCAAGAGACCCAGTACTTC. The entire variable domain, with the rest obtained from reference TRBV7-2 and TRBJ2-5, is as follows: GAGVSQSPSNKVTEKGKDVELRCDPISGHTALYWYRQSLGQGLEFLIYFQGNSAPDKSGLPSDRFSAERTGGSVSTLTIQRTQQEDSAVYLCASSPRGPQETQYFGPGTRLLVL.

As DNA, the CDR3 is TGTGCCAGCAGTGACCGAGGGACAGCGGGTTTCTTT. It yields the protein CASSDRGTAGFF. The gene calls are TRBV2 and TRBJ1-1; 7 nucleotides agree with TRBD1. CDR1 and CDR2 (germline): SNHLY, FYNNEI. Trimming at V came to 3 bases and at J to 13 bases, leaving 8 bases not matched to a gene. The CDR3 contains 12 residues.

This clone has just a few counts. The chain uses TRBV21-1 and TRBJ1-5; the D call of TRBD1 is as the table states it, not checked on the DNA. TRBV21-1 is shown as a pseudogene. CDR3 size: 16 residues. The chain's CDR3 is CASSLRDRGIGQPQHF. DNA for the CDR3: TGTGCCAGCAGCCTAAGGGACAGGGGTATAGGTCAGCCCCAGCATTTT.

V gene TRBV9 combines with J gene TRBJ1-1; D may be TRBD1 (6 bases). This CDR3 contains 14 residues. Trimming took off 0 bases at V and 4 bases at J, with 10 bases between the two ends. The germline CDR1 and CDR2 sequences are SGDLS and YYNGEE. The CDR3 is CASSVDTGATEAFF. The CDR3 DNA sequence: TGTGCCAGCAGCGTAGACACGGGGGCCACTGAAGCTTTCTTT.

The V and J genes are TRBV9 and TRBJ2-2; 9 bases are a match to TRBD2. The V gene end was trimmed by 0 bases and the J gene end by 6 bases; junction bases not matched to a gene: 6. Germline V gives CDR1 SGDLS, CDR2 YYNGEE. The CDR3 extends over 16 amino acids. This CDR3 reads CASSVGRGGSPGELFF. The CDR3 DNA reads as TGTGCCAGCAGCGTAGGGCGGGGGGGCTCCCCCGGGGAGCTGTTTTTT.

This chain links TRBV4-1 with TRBJ2-7, with 10 bases matching TRBD2. In germline, CDR1 is MGHRA, CDR2 YSYEKL. J lost 6 bases, V lost 4 bases, and 6 bases had no gene match. The CDR3 contains 14 residues. CDR3 DNA sequence: TGCGCCAGCAGCCCGCTCCTAGCGGGGGCCGAGCAGTACTTC. Translating gives CASSPLLAGAEQYF.

The chain recombines TRBV4-1 with TRBJ2-3; TRBD1 aligns across 7 bases. The ends lost 0 bases at V and 3 bases at J; junction bases unmatched: 3. The CDR3 contains 15 residues. Germline V lookup: CDR1 MGHRA, CDR2 YSYEKL. The CDR3 DNA reads TGCGCCAGCAGCCAAGACAGGGGGTGGACAGATACGCAGTATTTT. The encoded protein is CASSQDRGWTDTQYF.

The V and J genes are TRBV6-6 and TRBJ2-2; TRBD1 agrees at 8 bases. Germline values: CDR1 MNHNY, CDR2 SVGAGI (reference sequence). V shed 0 bases and J 6 bases; nucleotides not matched to a gene: 3. CDR3 size: 15 residues. The CDR3 DNA is TGTGCCAGCAGTTACTCTGAACAGGGGGCCGGGGAGCTGTTTTTT. Amino acid sequence: CASSYSEQGAGELFF.

This chain links TRBV18 with TRBJ2-5; 7 bases are shared with TRBD1. The CDR3 consists of 13 residues. In germline, CDR1 is KGHSH, CDR2 LQKENI. The J segment lost 5 bases and the V segment lost 6 bases, leaving 6 bases of the junction unmatched. The CDR3 is CASSSGGQETQYF. For the CDR3, the DNA is TGTGCCAGCTCTTCAGGGGGACAGGAGACCCAGTACTTC.

V and J are TRBV5-1 and TRBJ2-2; D gene ambiguous. The CDR3 spans 15 residues. The germline V gene encodes CDR1 SGHRS and CDR2 YFSETQ. The ends were cut back, 1 base at V and 3 bases at J, with 10 bases in the middle. The CDR3 region is CASSLNYRDTGELFF. The CDR3 region has the DNA TGCGCCAGCAGCTTGAACTATCGGGACACCGGGGAGCTGTTTTTT.

This rearrangement joins TRBV2 to TRBJ2-7; TRBD2 might be the D (6 bases). The CDR3 totals 14 residues. CDR1 is SNHLY and CDR2 is FYNNEI in the germline V gene. V gave up 0 bases and J gave up 6 bases, with 12 bases separating them. CDR3 sequence (DNA): TGTGCCAGCAGTGAAGCTAGAGGGAGGCGCGAGCAGTACTTC. Amino acids: CASSEARGRREQYF.

The genes are TRBV18 and TRBJ1-2; D remains unclear. The length of the CDR3 is 11 residues. CDR1 is KGHSH, CDR2 LQKENI, per germline. Trimming took 6 bases from V and 6 from J, leaving 8 bases between them. DNA for the CDR3: TGTGCCAGCTCTTACACGGATGGCTACACCTTC. This gives the protein CASSYTDGYTF.

The rearrangement links TRBV5-4 to TRBJ1-1; D remains unclear. Germline CDR1 and CDR2: SGHNT and YYREEE (reference sequence). This CDR3 comprises 14 residues. V lost 0 bases to trimming and J lost 1 base, with 7 bases between them. CDR3 sequence reads: CASSLEPANTEAFF. Here the CDR3 DNA reads TGTGCCAGCAGCTTGGAGCCGGCGAACACTGAAGCTTTCTTT.

The V and J genes are TRBV2 and TRBJ1-1; the D gene is possibly TRBD1 (6 bases). The CDR3 is made up of 14 amino acids. The V end was cut by 4 bases, the J end by 3 bases, with 12 bases between. Germline V gene lookup returns CDR1 SNHLY and CDR2 FYNNEI. Here the CDR3 reads CASSANRADTEAFF. The CDR3, as DNA: TGTGCCAGCAGTGCTAACAGGGCGGACACTGAAGCTTTCTTT.

The chain recombines TRBV3-1 (or the pseudogene TRBV3-2) with TRBJ1-2; 7 bases are a match to TRBD1. This CDR3 comprises 16 residues. Germline loops: CDR1 LGHDT, CDR2 YNNKEL (reference sequence). J gave up 8 bases and V 2 bases, and 14 bases lay outside the gene matches. The CDR3 bases are TGTGCCAGCAGCCAACCCAAAGGCAGGGGGTTAGGGGGCTACACCTTC. It is translated as CASSQPKGRGLGGYTF.

CDR3 protein: CASSSWPTSTDTQYF. Here the CDR3 DNA reads TGTGCCAGCAGCTCCTGGCCAACAAGCACAGATACGCAGTATTTT. The rearrangement links TRBV7-9 to TRBJ2-3; no clear D. The germline V gene encodes CDR1 SEHNR and CDR2 FQNEAQ (reference sequence). The CDR3 contains 15 residues. V lost 4 bases to trimming and J lost 0 bases, with 11 bases between them.

The genes are TRBV7-9 and TRBJ1-4; TRBD1 is a possible D gene (5 bases). This CDR3 contains 14 residues. The V end lost 6 bases, the J end lost 6 bases, and 14 bases lay between the germline ends. Germline V gives CDR1 SEHNR, CDR2 FQNEAQ (reference sequence). The CDR3 here is CASSLGGIHEKLFF. CDR3 DNA sequence: TGTGCCAGCAGTCTGGGGGGGATTCATGAAAAACTGTTTTTT.

This chain links TRBV7-9 with TRBJ2-7; D might be TRBD2 (6 bases). The CDR3 covers 15 residues. Germline V lookup: CDR1 SEHNR, CDR2 FQNEAQ (reference sequence). The V gene lost 5 bases and the J gene lost 1 base, with 15 bases spanning the gap. This chain's CDR3 is CASSPAGGLSYEQYF. The CDR3 DNA sequence: TGTGCCAGCAGCCCAGCGGGCGGGTTGTCCTACGAGCAGTACTTC. The variable domain in full, with the rest retrieved from reference TRBV7-9 and TRBJ2-7, is DTGVSQNPRHKITKRGQNVTFRCDPISEHNRLYWYRQTLGQGPEFLTYFQNEAQLEKSRLLSDRFSAERPKGSFSTLEIQRTEQGDSAMYLCASSPAGGLSYEQYFGPGTRLTVT.

The count of this clone is one. The V and J genes are TRBV5-4 and TRBJ2-3; 9 nucleotides line up with TRBD1. The CDR3 loop spans 16 amino acids. Germline CDR1 reads SGHNT; CDR2 reads YYREEE (reference sequence). Losses at the gene ends were 4 bases for V and 2 bases for J; bases not matched to a gene: 8. CDR3 in amino acids: CASSLQRTGDTDTQYF. For the CDR3, the DNA is TGTGCCAGCAGCCTCCAAAGGACAGGGGACACAGATACGCAGTATTTT.

The rearrangement uses TRBV10-3 and TRBJ1-2; 7 bases map to TRBD1. The CDR3 is made up of 15 amino acids. With 0 bases clipped from V and 2 bases from J, the junction kept 3 bases outside the gene matches. Looked up from germline, CDR1 is ENHRY and CDR2 is SYGVKD. Written as DNA, the CDR3 is TGTGCCATCAGTGAGTCGAAGGGACAGAACTATGGCTACACCTTC. Translated, it gives CAISESKGQNYGYTF.

The rearrangement joins TRBV4-1 to TRBJ1-4, with D possibly being TRBD1 (6 bases). Looked up from germline, CDR1 is MGHRA and CDR2 is YSYEKL. The CDR3 length is 16 residues. V shed 0 bases and J shed 7 bases, with 15 bases lying between them. The CDR3 loop reads CASSQDRGGLAEKLFF. CDR3 DNA: TGCGCCAGCAGCCAAGACAGGGGAGGGCTCGCTGAAAAACTGTTTTTT.

This sequence joins TRBV10-3 and TRBJ1-2; D remains unclear. Looked up from germline, CDR1 is ENHRY and CDR2 is SYGVKD. Deletions cut 0 bases from V and 4 bases from J, with 9 bases between. The length of the CDR3 is 14 residues. The CDR3 bases are TGTGCCATCAGTGAGTCGTCTTCAGGCTATGGCTACACCTTC. Its protein product is CAISESSSGYGYTF.

The V gene is TRBV7-6, the J gene TRBJ1-4, with D tentatively TRBD1 (5 bases). The germline CDR1 and CDR2 sequences are SGHVS and FNYEAQ. This CDR3 contains 13 residues. The germline V and J ends were trimmed by 5 bases and 7 bases, with 11 bases remaining between them. The CDR3 reads CASSPSGGEKLFF. The CDR3 DNA sequence: TGTGCCAGCAGCCCGAGCGGGGGTGAAAAACTGTTTTTT.

The gene calls are TRBV6-5 and TRBJ1-2; possible D gene TRBD1, 6 bases. With 6 bases removed from V and 4 bases from J, the gap between germline ends came to 12 bases. This CDR3 is built from 13 residues. Germline CDR1 and CDR2: MNHEY and SVGAGI. The CDR3 bases are TGTGCCAGCAGCCGGGGGCGCCTCTATGGCTACACCTTC. Translated: CASSRGRLYGYTF.

This clone appeared once. The gene calls are TRBV5-1 and TRBJ1-1, with D hard to call. The CDR3 contains 14 residues. V was trimmed by 0 bases and J by 2 bases, leaving 8 bases between them. From germline, CDR1 is SGHRS and CDR2 YFSETQ. In nucleotides, the CDR3 is TGCGCCAGCAGCTTGGGTTTCGGCAACACTGAAGCTTTCTTT. It codes for CASSLGFGNTEAFF.

The chain links TRBV7-3 to TRBJ1-1, with a weak D call TRBD1 (5 bases). The germline V gene has CDR1 SGHTA and CDR2 FQGTGA. The V and J ends lost 5 bases and 3 bases respectively, with 19 bases between them. The length of the CDR3 is 16 residues. The CDR3 nucleotides are TGTGCCAGCAGCCTCCGGCCCCGGGGGATAGACACTGAAGCTTTCTTT. Amino acids: CASSLRPRGIDTEAFF.